The 30 T cell receptor beta chains in this list originate from one sample, sequenced in a study of beta chain features in type 1 diabetes. Findings and limits, study-wide: Type 1 diabetes patients had TCRB CDR3s that were shorter (moderately but significantly so) in all four CD4+ subsets.

Reverse transcribing all isolated RNA meant expressed TCRB transcripts were sequenced. The protocol was immunoSEQ multiplex PCR, while the TCRdb copy is restricted to in-frame clones and leaves out a portion. The top ten clones hold 0.03% to 0.04% of a sample with 630,000 or so clones, around 15% of them seen once. These receptors' antigens are unknown. Sequences were obtained from naive CD4+ T cells from blood. Receptors were obtained from a young man with type 1 diabetes.

The rearrangement uses TRBV30 and TRBJ1-3; D perhaps matches TRBD1 (6 bases). This CDR3 has 16 amino acids. Per germline, CDR1 GTSNPN and CDR2 SVGIG (reference sequence). Trimming took 3 bases from V and 4 from J, leaving 19 bases between them. CDR3 nucleotides: TGTGCCTGGAGCCCCCGGGGGGCGCGATGGGGAAACACCATATATTTT. This gives the protein CAWSPRGARWGNTIYF.

The CDR3 reads CATHPGVSEQFF. The CDR3 bases are TGTGCCACCCATCCCGGGGTCAGTGAGCAGTTCTTC. The chain links TRBV19 to TRBJ2-1, with D perhaps TRBD2 (5 bases). Germline V gives CDR1 LNHDA, CDR2 SQIVND (reference sequence). This CDR3 is built from 12 residues. Trimming removed 10 bases from V and 9 bases from J, with 16 bases in between. Supplemented by reference TRBV19 and TRBJ2-1, the full variable domain reads DGGITQSPKYLFRKEGQNVTLSCEQNLNHDAMYWYRQDPGQGLRLIYYSQIVNDFQKGDIAEGYSVSREKKESFPLTVTSAQKNPTAFYLCATHPGVSEQFFGPGTRLTVL.

In regard to this clone: The same CDR3 also results from other DNA sequences found in this sample. CDR3 DNA sequence: TGCAGTGCCACCACGGGGGAGACCCAGTACTTC. Amino acids: CSATTGETQYF. The J gene is TRBJ2-5, the V gene TRBV20-1; TRBD2 is a possible D gene (5 bases). V was cut by 6 bases and J by 5 bases, with 10 bases left in between. CDR3 size: 11 residues. Germline CDR1 reads DFQATT; CDR2 reads SNEGSKA (reference sequence).

The gene calls are TRBV10-3 and TRBJ1-1; weak D call: TRBD1 (5 bases). Trimming left V 5 bases short and J 1 base short, with 17 bases between. CDR3 length: 16 residues. Germline V gene sequence: CDR1 ENHRY, CDR2 SYGVKD. This CDR3 reads CAISPPNLQGNTEAFF. The CDR3 DNA reads TGTGCCATCAGTCCCCCAAATCTTCAGGGGAACACTGAAGCTTTCTTT.

This clone occurred once. V gene TRBV11-1 combines with J gene TRBJ2-3; 8 nucleotides agree with TRBD2. Germline V gives CDR1 SGHAT, CDR2 FQDESV (reference sequence). V gave up 1 base and J gave up 4 bases; unmatched junction bases: 1. This CDR3 has 14 residues. The CDR3: CASSLVREADTQYF. CDR3 sequence (DNA): TGTGCCAGCAGCTTAGTGCGGGAGGCAGATACGCAGTATTTT.

The chain couples TRBV7-9 to TRBJ2-7; 8 nucleotides line up with TRBD1. Germline V CDR1 and CDR2: SEHNR, FQNEAQ (reference sequence). The CDR3 length is 17 residues. J was trimmed by 1 base and V by 5 bases; bases with no gene match: 13. Here the CDR3 DNA reads TGTGCCAGCAGCCCAGGGGGCGGACAGGTTCCTTCCTACGAGCAGTACTTC. This gives the protein CASSPGGGQVPSYEQYF.

The rearrangement links TRBV7-3 to TRBJ2-1; D is ambiguous. Looked up from germline, CDR1 is SGHTA and CDR2 is FQGTGA. Trimming shortened V by 3 bases and J by 4 bases, and 7 bases separated the two germline ends. This CDR3 is 13 amino acids long. The CDR3 spells CASSFDNYNEQFF. The DNA of the CDR3 is TGTGCCAGCAGCTTCGACAATTACAATGAGCAGTTCTTC.

This clone has just a few counts. This sequence joins TRBV7-9 and TRBJ1-5, with unresolved D. The V and J ends lost 1 base and 7 bases respectively, with 8 bases between them. From germline, CDR1 is SEHNR and CDR2 FQNEAQ (reference sequence). The CDR3 is 13 amino acids. CDR3 DNA: TGTGCCAGCAGCTTAGAGGCGGGGCAGCCCCAGCATTTT. Translated: CASSLEAGQPQHF.

The table lists this clone with a few counts. V usage is TRBV4-1 and J usage is TRBJ2-6; 11 bases agree with TRBD1. J lost 0 bases, V lost 0 bases, and 10 bases had no gene match. The CDR3 is 21 amino acids. Looked up from germline, CDR1 is MGHRA and CDR2 is YSYEKL. In DNA, the CDR3 is TGCGCCAGCAGCCAAGAACCCCGGGACAGGGGGGTATTCTCTGGGGCCAACGTCCTGACTTTC. It is translated as CASSQEPRDRGVFSGANVLTF.

The table lists this clone with a few counts. The chain employs TRBV7-6 and TRBJ2-1, with D unresolved. The CDR3 is made up of 14 amino acids. V was pared by 1 base and J by 6 bases, with 10 bases between. CDR1 and CDR2 from the germline V gene are SGHVS and FNYEAQ. This CDR3 reads CASSLVPAANEQFF. CDR3 DNA sequence: TGTGCCAGCAGCTTAGTTCCAGCTGCCAATGAGCAGTTCTTC.

This chain joins TRBV18 and TRBJ2-7; D is perhaps TRBD1 or TRBD2 (6 bases each). This CDR3 is built from 14 residues. V was clipped by 4 bases and J by 4 bases, with 14 bases between them. Germline values: CDR1 KGHSH, CDR2 LQKENI. For the CDR3, the DNA is TGTGCCAGCTCACTCCCCGGGGGCGATTACGAGCAGTACTTC. Its protein is CASSLPGGDYEQYF. The whole variable domain, filled in from reference TRBV18 and TRBJ2-7, reads NAGVMQNPRHLVRRRGQEARLRCSPMKGHSHVYWYRQLPEEGLKFMVYLQKENIIDESGMPKERFSAEFPKEGPSILRIQQVVRGDSAAYFCASSLPGGDYEQYFGPGTRLTVT.

About this clone itself: Relative to the germline gene, one junction end is altered; a read error may explain this. The J gene is TRBJ2-7, the V gene TRBV28; unclear D gene. CDR1 and CDR2 from the germline V gene are MDHEN and SYDVKM. This CDR3 region has 11 residues. The CDR3 loop reads CASSLGRTRNF. CDR3 sequence (DNA): TGTGCCAGCAGTTTGGGTAGGACGAGAAACTTC.

This sequence joins TRBV25-1 and TRBJ1-1; the D gene is possibly TRBD1 (6 bases). This CDR3 comprises 12 residues. Germline CDR1 and CDR2: MGHDK and SYGVNS. Trimming pared 6 bases from V and 7 bases from J, leaving 12 bases between. Here the CDR3 reads CASRRGADEAFF. The CDR3 bases are TGTGCCAGCAGAAGGGGGGCCGATGAAGCTTTCTTT.

The chain employs TRBV30 and TRBJ1-5; D remains unclear. The ends were cut back, 1 base at V and 4 bases at J, with 8 bases in the middle. Germline CDR1 reads GTSNPN; CDR2 reads SVGIG (reference sequence). CDR3 length: 13 residues. The CDR3 loop reads CAWSAQDNQPQHF. In nucleotides, the CDR3 is TGTGCCTGGAGTGCCCAGGATAATCAGCCCCAGCATTTT. Drawing the rest from reference TRBV30 and TRBJ1-5, the complete variable domain is SQTIHQWPATLVQPVGSPLSLECTVEGTSNPNLYWYRQAAGRGLQLLFYSVGIGQISSEVPQNLSASRPQDRQFILSSKKLLLSDSGFYLCAWSAQDNQPQHFGDGTRLSIL.

This clone was recorded a few times. The chain is built from TRBV2 and TRBJ2-3; unclear D gene. The V gene's germline CDR1 is SNHLY and CDR2 FYNNEI. The CDR3 spans 14 residues. The germline V and J ends were trimmed by 7 bases and 0 bases, with 11 bases remaining between them. As DNA, the CDR3 is TGTGCCAGCACAGCGATCACTAGCACAGATACGCAGTATTTT. It specifies CASTAITSTDTQYF.

This chain connects TRBV18 to TRBJ2-7, with D perhaps matching TRBD1 (5 bases). The V gene's germline CDR1 is KGHSH and CDR2 LQKENI. V dropped 0 bases and J dropped 5 bases, with 8 bases sitting between them. This CDR3 spans 13 amino acids. CDR3 DNA sequence: TGTGCCAGCTCACCACCAAGCAGGGACGAGCAGTACTTC. Protein sequence: CASSPPSRDEQYF.

The V gene is TRBV2, the J gene TRBJ2-7; 10 bases agree with TRBD1. V was clipped by 2 bases and J by 6 bases; unmatched bases: 7. Germline assignment: CDR1 SNHLY and CDR2 FYNNEI. The CDR3 contains 15 residues. CDR3 loop: CASSEFGTGASEQYF. In nucleotides, the CDR3 is TGTGCCAGCAGTGAATTCGGGACAGGGGCGAGCGAGCAGTACTTC. The variable domain in full, completed from reference TRBV2 and TRBJ2-7, reads EPEVTQTPSHQVTQMGQEVILRCVPISNHLYFYWYRQILGQKVEFLVSFYNNEISEKSEIFDDQFSVERPDGSNFTLKIRSTKLEDSAMYFCASSEFGTGASEQYFGPGTRLTVT.

This rearrangement joins TRBV28 to TRBJ2-7; D may be TRBD2 (5 bases). V was trimmed by 7 bases and J by 1 base, leaving 20 bases between them. Germline assignment: CDR1 MDHEN and CDR2 SYDVKM. This CDR3 contains 16 residues. CDR3 loop: CASKKARAESSYEQYF. The CDR3 coding sequence is TGTGCCAGCAAAAAGGCGCGGGCAGAGAGTTCCTACGAGCAGTACTTC.

The V and J genes are TRBV30 and TRBJ2-2; TRBD2 might be the D (5 bases). Trimming took off 4 bases at V and 4 bases at J, with 13 bases between the two ends. CDR1 is GTSNPN and CDR2 is SVGIG in the germline V gene (reference sequence). The CDR3 runs 14 residues. The CDR3 is CAWTNWRSTGELFF. Here the CDR3 DNA reads TGTGCCTGGACGAATTGGAGGTCCACCGGGGAGCTGTTTTTT.

The rearrangement links TRBV5-6 to TRBJ2-3; 9 nucleotides agree with TRBD1. CDR1 and CDR2 (germline): SGHDT, YYEEEE. The CDR3 covers 16 residues. Trimming at V came to 4 bases and at J to 3 bases, leaving 9 bases not matched to a gene. The CDR3 spells CASSPRFGQGTDTQYF. The CDR3 bases are TGTGCCAGCAGCCCCCGATTTGGACAGGGGACAGATACGCAGTATTTT.

This clone was counted only a few times. This rearrangement joins TRBV6-1 to TRBJ2-7; D perhaps matches TRBD1 (6 bases). There are 13 residues in the CDR3. Trimming removed 10 bases at V and 3 bases at J, with 16 bases between. Per the germline V gene, CDR1 is MNHNS and CDR2 is SASEGT. The CDR3 region has the DNA TGTGCCATTGCCGGGACACTCAACTACGAGCAGTACTTC. Protein product: CAIAGTLNYEQYF.

V is TRBV30 and J is TRBJ1-2; D call uncertain. The CDR3 sequence is 17 residues long. Trimming took 0 bases from V and 4 from J, leaving 21 bases between them. Germline CDR1 GTSNPN, CDR2 SVGIG (reference sequence). This chain's CDR3 is CAWSVINVAGKFYGYTF. CDR3 nucleotides: TGTGCCTGGAGTGTTATTAATGTCGCGGGGAAGTTCTATGGCTACACCTTC.

This clone was found a few times. The chain has TRBV7-6 and TRBJ2-2; possible D gene TRBD1, 6 bases. The CDR3 runs 16 residues. Germline V gene data show CDR1 as SGHVS and CDR2 as FNYEAQ. Trimming stripped 2 bases from V and 0 bases from J, with 10 bases between. As DNA, the CDR3 is TGTGCCAGCAGCTTACTACAGGGCTCGAACACCGGGGAGCTGTTTTTT. Translated: CASSLLQGSNTGELFF.

The chain uses TRBV30 and TRBJ1-4; perhaps TRBD1 as D (5 bases). V was cut by 1 base and J by 11 bases, with 11 bases left in between. The germline gives CDR1 GTSNPN, CDR2 SVGIG (reference sequence). There are 12 residues in the CDR3. Written as DNA, the CDR3 is TGTGCCTGGAGTGCCGGGACGGCGAAACTGTTTTTT. Translated, it gives CAWSAGTAKLFF.

The chain carries TRBV10-3 and TRBJ2-3, with D perhaps matching TRBD2 (5 bases). This CDR3 is 14 amino acids long. The germline CDR1 and CDR2 sequences are ENHRY and SYGVKD. V lost 7 bases and J 4 bases, leaving 15 bases between the germline ends. This CDR3 is CAITKTTPPDTQYF. The CDR3 bases are TGTGCCATCACCAAGACTACCCCCCCAGATACGCAGTATTTT.

The CDR3 loop reads CASSIGWNTGELFF. The CDR3 DNA reads TGTGCCAGTAGTATAGGGTGGAACACCGGGGAGCTGTTTTTT. V is TRBV19 and J is TRBJ2-2; no clear D. The CDR3 runs to 14 residues. CDR1 and CDR2 from the germline V gene are LNHDA and SQIVND (reference sequence). Trimming took 1 base from V and 1 from J, leaving 4 bases between them.

This clone was found a few times. The chain uses TRBV30 and TRBJ2-5, with D maybe TRBD1 (6 bases). This CDR3 has 12 residues. Germline V gives CDR1 GTSNPN, CDR2 SVGIG (reference sequence). V was pared by 7 bases and J by 5 bases, with 14 bases between. The CDR3 DNA reads as TGTGCCTCCGACAGGTTATGGGAGACCCAGTACTTC. This encodes CASDRLWETQYF.

The chain employs TRBV18 and TRBJ1-5; D is uncertain. CDR1 is KGHSH, CDR2 LQKENI, per germline. Trimming stripped 3 bases from V and 4 bases from J, with 7 bases between. The CDR3 runs 13 residues. This chain's CDR3 is CASSPDQNQPQHF. CDR3 coding DNA: TGTGCCAGCTCACCGGACCAGAATCAGCCCCAGCATTTT.

This clone has more than one count but fewer than ten. This rearrangement joins TRBV10-3 to TRBJ2-3; TRBD2 agrees at 13 bases. This CDR3 spans 16 amino acids. From germline, CDR1 is ENHRY and CDR2 SYGVKD. Germline trimming cut 2 bases from V and 6 bases from J; bases unmatched to any gene: 5. The CDR3 DNA is TGTGCCATCAGTGAGGGACTAGCGGGAGAGACCGATACGCAGTATTTT. This gives the protein CAISEGLAGETDTQYF.

V usage is TRBV5-1 and J usage is TRBJ2-1, with 8 bases matching TRBD2. V was clipped by 2 bases and J by 6 bases; unmatched bases: 7. CDR1 SGHRS and CDR2 YFSETQ come from the germline V gene. The CDR3 spans 15 residues. The CDR3 protein is CASSFPTSGLNEQFF. CDR3 DNA sequence: TGCGCCAGCAGCTTTCCTACTAGCGGACTCAATGAGCAGTTCTTC.